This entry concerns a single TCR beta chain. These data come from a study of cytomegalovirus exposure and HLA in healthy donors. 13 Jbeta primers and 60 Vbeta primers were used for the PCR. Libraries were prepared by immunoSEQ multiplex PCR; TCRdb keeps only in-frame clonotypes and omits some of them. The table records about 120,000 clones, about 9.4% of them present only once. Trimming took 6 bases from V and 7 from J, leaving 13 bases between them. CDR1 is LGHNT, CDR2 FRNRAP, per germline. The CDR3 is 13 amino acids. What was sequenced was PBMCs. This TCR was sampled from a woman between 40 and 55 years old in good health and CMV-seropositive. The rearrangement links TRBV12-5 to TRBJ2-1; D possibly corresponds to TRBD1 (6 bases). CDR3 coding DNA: TGTGCTAGTGGGCTTCAGGGGTCTAATGAGCAGTTCTTC. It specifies CASGLQGSNEQFF.